The entry that follows covers one TCR beta chain sequence. Its antigen has not been determined. No base quality values were provided; no much bigger clone lies one nucleotide off. The CDR3 spans 16 residues, from the cysteine through the phenylalanine. The retained sequence is limited to the CDR3, 48 bases, with the frame set at the first base. CDR1 LNHDA and CDR2 SQIVND are derived from the germline V gene (reference sequence). Trimmed from V: 3 bases; trimmed from J: 4 bases; junction bases lacking a gene match: 1. The data belong to a study of cytomegalovirus exposure and HLA in healthy donors (dated by TCRdb to about 2017). Broadly, across the study: In an earlier analysis of approximately 500 of the donors, 250 to 350 Gb of sequence data and just under 120 million unique TCR beta sequences from roughly 190 million T cells were reported. Alongside the repertoire data, information on donor age, sex, ethnicity and CMV serostatus was compiled. Among 300 to 500 genotyped donors of the cohort, an average of roughly 230,000 unique TCR beta nucleotide sequences was sequenced per donor, of which about 18% were non-productive. In the later analysis, no new phenotypic data were used to find candidate immune exposures; instead, reliance was placed on TCR beta sequences and their occurrence across donors. The study aimed to test whether signatures of past pathogen exposure could be identified by cataloging public T cell receptors. To decide whether each TCR beta V gene segment behaved as functional or pseudogenic, an earlier analysis of some 570 of the donors relied on high-throughput TCR beta sequencing. In a later analysis, previously published TCR beta repertoires from several hundred donors were re-analyzed and high-resolution HLA genotyping was added so that TCR occurrence patterns could be studied. A few DR-DQ haplotypes were handled as single units for association and clustering because linkage in the cohort was strong. The number of donors typed differed by locus, with 629-630 for A, B, C, DRB1 and DQB1, more than 500 for DQA1, about 610 for DPA1, and about 450 for DPB1. All discovery cohort repertoires had been generated using a single sequencing platform. Roughly 300 gigabases of sequencing data and roughly 81 million unique TCR sequences made up an early release that covered around 640 HLA-typed donors. The study combined high-throughput TCR immunosequencing, statistical association of individual TCRs with disease status, and machine learning to predict cytomegalovirus infection status. Genome-wide SNP genotypes for about 55% of the roughly 670 donors were used in a later genetic analysis, which treated that subset as a discovery cohort. A separate validation cohort of more than 100 different subjects was used in addition to the roughly 670-subject first cohort. Using immunosequencing, the study profiled T cell repertoires from fewer than 850 subjects and related those repertoires to cytomegalovirus serostatus. HLA typing covered class I and class II loci at four-digit resolution. Among the 398 genotyped donors, more than 70% belonged to the genetic ancestry cluster associated with self-reported Caucasian donors. Overall study results and their limits: When HLA alleles, especially DR and DQ, strongly co-occurred, attributing TCR associations to individual alleles was difficult. Most CMV-associated TCR beta chains appeared to be HLA-restricted in a later analysis, and the HLA associations seemed to be driven largely by CMV exposure. The presence/absence analyses assumed that sequencing depth was roughly uniform across donors, and that assumption may not be true. Most TCR sequences were observed very rarely across donors, whereas some public TCRs were present in many individuals. Specific HLA alleles were associated with about 17,000 TCR beta sequences at a false discovery rate of 0.05 in a later analysis. A later genetic analysis associated a missense DCLRE1C variant with V-gene and J-gene trimming of TCR beta chains, and an independent cohort replicated the association. In an earlier analysis of fewer than 700 of the donors, most TCR beta V segments appeared in productive rearrangements about 90% or about 30% of the time, broadly matching IMGT annotations. A further reported finding was that TCR beta sequences accurately predicted the HLA-A and HLA-B alleles for most subjects in the first cohort. Cytomegalovirus status was reported to be diagnosed by the classifier with high specificity and sensitivity in both the original and validation cohorts. A few of the identified cytomegalovirus-associated TCR beta chains were confirmed in vitro to be specific for cytomegalovirus antigens. The only immune exposure information available for the cohort was CMV serostatus. Because the 87-base-pair reads could not distinguish some IMGT-functional V segments, including TRBV6-2 and TRBV6-3, those segments were excluded. Because counts were too low, seventeen rarely observed V segments, including chromosome 9 orphons, were excluded from the earlier analysis of 587 of the donors. It was suggested by the authors that the approach could potentially be generalized to other disease states and immunological phenotypes. According to a later genetic analysis, donors in an Asian-associated ancestry cluster had fewer N-insertions in productive TCRs than the roughly 670-donor mean. The study gave a list of some 150 TCR beta chains associated with cytomegalovirus. Linkage disequilibrium might explain the correlated functional status among segregating V segments, but an unknown experimental factor could not be ruled out. A group of highly shared sequence variants was considered likely to be a technical artifact of the sequencing pipeline. The cohort was sequenced for TCR beta chains only, and without alpha or paired-chain data the features that could be detected were limited. In a later analysis, HLA-associated TCR beta chains were found to be more clonally expanded and to have lower generation probabilities than equally common non-associated chains. According to a later analysis, parvovirus B19, influenza, CMV and Epstein-Barr virus appeared linked to several top co-occurrence clusters. Because some donors lacked HLA typing at each locus, the association tests relied only on the typed subset. In a later analysis, the rate of TCR association differed among HLA loci, with DRB1 alleles having the most associated TCRs and HLA-C alleles having the fewest.

Library preparation was by the immunoSEQ multiplex PCR assay. For the multiplex PCR, a mixture combining 60 forward primers for TCR Vbeta segments and 13 reverse primers for TCR Jbeta segments was used. The CDR3 region of rearranged TCR beta genes was amplified from genomic DNA with a multiplex PCR assay. The Illumina HiSeq System was used to sequence the amplified TCR beta libraries as 87-base-pair reads. The study's processing was this. Across the 600 to 700 repertoires, a later analysis counted some 80 million unique TCR beta chains, 9 million to 14 million of which were shared by at least two donors. To remove PCR and sequencing errors, raw reads were error-corrected and collapsed into unique sequences using a nearest-neighbor algorithm that merged closely related sequences. V, D and J gene segments were assigned by aligning CDR3 sequences to IMGT reference sequences. Each retained sequence needed at least a six-nucleotide match to both a V gene segment and a J gene segment. A rearrangement was called productive if the CDR3 had no stop codons and remained in frame with V and J, and every other rearrangement was called non-productive. Following IMGT convention, CDR3 was defined as the stretch from the second conserved V-encoded cysteine up to the conserved J-encoded phenylalanine. Sequences without an unambiguous match to a single V gene segment were excluded from the earlier analysis of several hundred of the donors. In an earlier analysis of approximately 500 of the donors, a V segment was called functional when productive rearrangements were above 56.7%, and segregating when the standard deviation between donors exceeded 5%. A statistical classification framework was developed to diagnose cytomegalovirus status using the catalog of TCR beta chain sequences. In a later analysis, V and J genes were assigned by comparing TCR nucleotide sequences against IMGT/GENE-DB human TR gene sequences. In a later analysis, CDR3 sequences and most-parsimonious VDJ recombination scenarios were assigned using the TCRdist pipeline. In a later analysis, each TCR beta chain was defined by its CDR3 amino acid sequence together with its V-gene family, and reads without a unique V-gene family were excluded. As a way to deal with suspected cross-contamination and a sequencing artifact, a later analysis dropped nearly 600 nucleotide sequences that were highly shared and had low generation probability. For each public chain, a later analysis derived a clonal expansion index from normalized ranks of inferred template counts within each repertoire. A later analysis computed generation probabilities with a VDJ recombination model fitted to out-of-frame rearrangements, and checked the results against IGoR. In a later analysis, TCR-TCR, TCR-HLA and TCR-CMV co-occurrence was scored with hypergeometric tests, and a repertoire-size bias correction was applied to TCR pairs. To estimate false discovery rates, a later analysis permuted the HLA or CMV assignments 20 times. A later analysis grouped co-occurring TCRs with DBSCAN, adding TCRdist sequence similarity when clustering within HLA-allele-positive subsets. Repertoires with fewer than 30,000 or more than 120,000 public chains, plus five repertoires with anomalous nucleotide sharing, were excluded from co-occurrence clustering. Imported from immuneACCESS, the table was reduced by TCRdb to in-frame sequences with V and J called. These copies leave out some clones; in studies compared against another copy, an unresolved V gene accounts for under half, and the cause of the remainder is not known. The V and J calls and the clone size are those of that table, but D and trimming were determined from the DNA. The sample data list around 64,000 clones, and 85% to 90% of these were observed just once. The top ten constitute 9.5% to 13% of the sample.

The cohort comprised some 730 healthy bone marrow donors. All cohort members were sampled while nominally healthy, although unrecorded immune exposures were likely present. The donor tested CMV seropositive and was one of the 289 seropositive cohort members. Every donor gave a peripheral blood sample, and the peripheral blood mononuclear cells from that sample were used for TCR beta sequencing. Genomic DNA extraction from the blood cell samples was performed with the Qiagen DNeasy Blood Extraction Kit. The rearranged chain carries TRBV19 and TRBJ2-1; 15 junctional bases match TRBD2. Sequenced: PBMCs. The TCR originated in a woman aged 25-40 years in good health and CMV-seropositive. The CDR3 corresponds to CASSIGLAGGYNEQFF. The DNA is TGTGCCAGTAGTATCGGACTAGCGGGAGGGTACAATGAGCAGTTCTTC.